This entry lists 23 T cell receptor beta chains sequenced from one sample in a study of blood T cell repertoires in COVID-19. TCRdb's table, derived via immunoSEQ multiplex PCR, lists solely in-frame clones and lacks some. The sample holds 300,000 to 400,000 clones, more than 75% seen once. Sequencing was done on a sample of peripheral blood. All receptors derive from a woman in her fifties or sixties with COVID-19, enrolled during active disease.

The rearrangement uses TRBV6-5 and TRBJ2-2; a weak D match, TRBD1 (6 bases). This CDR3 has 15 residues. The V gene lost 7 bases and the J gene lost 1 base, with 13 bases spanning the gap. Germline assignment: CDR1 MNHEY and CDR2 SVGAGI. For the CDR3, the DNA is TGTGCCAGCATGCTTGTGACAGGGAACACCGGGGAGCTGTTTTTT. This encodes CASMLVTGNTGELFF.

This clone was recorded once. This chain connects TRBV20-1 to TRBJ2-1; 7 bases line up with TRBD2. The CDR3 extends over 15 amino acids. After removal of 3 bases from V and 10 bases from J, the junction contained 15 bases not matched to a gene. In germline, CDR1 is DFQATT, CDR2 SNEGSKA (reference sequence). CDR3 nucleotide sequence: TGCAGTGCTAGTACGTGGGGAGGCGGGAGAAGCGAGCAGTTCTTC. Translation: CSASTWGGGRSEQFF.

The chain is built from TRBV14 and TRBJ2-1, with 9 bases aligning to TRBD2. The CDR3 covers 13 residues. Trimming cost V 7 bases and J 2 bases; bases outside gene matches: 0. CDR1 SGHDN and CDR2 FVKESK come from the germline V gene. In DNA, the CDR3 is TGTGCCAGCACTAGCGGGGCCTACAATGAGCAGTTCTTC. Translated, it gives CASTSGAYNEQFF.

This chain links TRBV2 with TRBJ2-1; D might be TRBD1 (5 bases). Trimming pared 6 bases from V and 2 bases from J, leaving 11 bases between. Germline V gene data show CDR1 as SNHLY and CDR2 as FYNNEI. The CDR3 has 14 residues. The CDR3 bases are TGTGCCAGCAGGTCCAGGGTACCCTACAATGAGCAGTTCTTC. Translation: CASRSRVPYNEQFF.

The rearrangement links TRBV7-8 to TRBJ2-5; 7 bases align to TRBD1. The CDR3 loop spans 13 amino acids. Germline trimming cut 4 bases from V and 2 bases from J; bases unmatched to any gene: 1. Germline loops: CDR1 SGHVS, CDR2 FQNEAQ. The CDR3: CASSSGQQETQYF. The CDR3 bases are TGTGCCAGCAGCTCGGGACAGCAAGAGACCCAGTACTTC.

The genes are TRBV5-4 and TRBJ2-3; TRBD2 might be the D (5 bases). V lost 0 bases and J 4 bases, leaving 15 bases between the germline ends. CDR1 and CDR2 (germline): SGHNT, YYREEE (reference sequence). This CDR3 is built from 16 residues. In DNA form, the CDR3 reads TGTGCCAGCAGCTTGGGGGGAGTGGGCTCTGCAGATACGCAGTATTTT. It specifies CASSLGGVGSADTQYF. The variable domain in full, completed from reference TRBV5-4 and TRBJ2-3, reads ETGVTQSPTHLIKTRGQQVTLRCSSQSGHNTVSWYQQALGQGPQFIFQYYREEENGRGNFPPRFSGLQFPNYSSELNVNALELDDSALYLCASSLGGVGSADTQYFGPGTRLTVL.

This clone was counted a few times. This chain connects TRBV18 to TRBJ1-1, with TRBD1 identical over 8 bases. Looked up from germline, CDR1 is KGHSH and CDR2 is LQKENI. After removal of 3 bases from V and 3 bases from J, the junction contained 6 bases not matched to a gene. CDR3 length: 15 residues. This chain's CDR3 is CASSPMGQEDTEAFF. The CDR3, as DNA: TGTGCCAGCTCACCCATGGGACAGGAAGACACTGAAGCTTTCTTT.

The genes are TRBV18 and TRBJ1-5; the D gene is possibly TRBD1 (6 bases). CDR1 is KGHSH, CDR2 LQKENI, per germline. The CDR3 is 15 residues long. The V end was cut by 6 bases, the J end by 4 bases, with 16 bases between. CDR3 in DNA: TGTGCCAGCTCCCCCCCCGTGCAGGGGAATCAGCCCCAGCATTTT. This codes for CASSPPVQGNQPQHF.

This clone was recorded only once. The V gene is TRBV10-3, the J gene TRBJ2-7, with 11 bases aligning to TRBD1. The CDR3 contains 15 residues. The V and J ends lost 6 bases and 3 bases, in that order; junction bases with no gene match: 7. Germline V CDR1 and CDR2: ENHRY, SYGVKD. The CDR3 loop is CAISRDRGFGYEQYF. The CDR3 DNA is TGTGCCATCAGCAGGGACAGGGGGTTCGGCTACGAGCAGTACTTC.

V and J are TRBV10-1 and TRBJ2-1, with TRBD1 matching over 11 bases. Looked up from germline, CDR1 is WNHNN and CDR2 is SYGVQD (reference sequence). Germline trimming cut 5 bases from V and 3 bases from J; bases unmatched to any gene: 3. This CDR3 contains 15 residues. Here the CDR3 reads CASSPGTGGYNEQFF. The CDR3 nucleotides are TGCGCCAGCAGTCCAGGGACAGGGGGCTACAATGAGCAGTTCTTC.

This chain links TRBV5-1 with TRBJ2-1, with TRBD1 identical over 10 bases. The CDR3 has 14 residues. CDR1 and CDR2 (germline): SGHRS, YFSETQ. Losses at the gene ends were 7 bases for V and 5 bases for J; bases not matched to a gene: 6. The DNA of the CDR3 is TGCGCCAGCCACCGGGACAGGGGTAACAATGAGCAGTTCTTC. Residues: CASHRDRGNNEQFF. Filled out from reference TRBV5-1 and TRBJ2-1, the complete variable domain reads KAGVTQTPRYLIKTRGQQVTLSCSPISGHRSVSWYQQTPGQGLQFLFEYFSETQRNKGNFPGRFSGRQFSNSRSEMNVSTLELGDSALYLCASHRDRGNNEQFFGPGTRLTVL.

V and J are TRBV5-1 and TRBJ2-1; TRBD1 agrees at 7 bases. V trimming: 0 bases; J trimming: 4 bases; junction bases outside the gene matches: 4. This CDR3 spans 15 amino acids. In germline, CDR1 is SGHRS, CDR2 YFSETQ. The DNA for the CDR3 is TGCGCCAGCAGCTTGGAACAGGGGCCATACAATGAGCAGTTCTTC. Protein product: CASSLEQGPYNEQFF.

The chain couples TRBV24-1 to TRBJ2-5; 7 bases agree with TRBD2. After removal of 3 bases from V and 5 bases from J, the junction contained 11 bases not matched to a gene. The CDR3 has 16 residues. Germline CDR1 KGHDR, CDR2 SFDVKD. CDR3 DNA: TGTGCCACCAGTGATGGGGGGGGGACTTCGGAGGAGACCCAGTACTTC. Protein sequence: CATSDGGGTSEETQYF.

The chain links TRBV5-5 to TRBJ1-3; D is possibly TRBD1 (5 bases). V dropped 0 bases and J dropped 0 bases, with 16 bases sitting between them. Germline V CDR1 and CDR2: SGHKS, YYEKEE (reference sequence). This CDR3 has 18 amino acids. DNA of the CDR3: TGTGCCAGCAGCTTGGGTGAGGGACTCTACCTCTCTGGAAACACCATATATTTT. This codes for CASSLGEGLYLSGNTIYF.

The genes are TRBV7-2 and TRBJ2-7, with D perhaps TRBD1 (5 bases). Trimming removed 4 bases at V and 5 bases at J, with 12 bases between. Germline assignment: CDR1 SGHTA and CDR2 FQGNSA. There are 13 residues in the CDR3. For the CDR3, the DNA is TGTGCCAGCAGCTCCTGGGGCGGAGACGAGCAGTACTTC. Translating it yields CASSSWGGDEQYF.

CDR3 in amino acids: CAWSGDRRVLWTGYTF. The CDR3 nucleotides are TGTGCCTGGAGTGGGGACAGGAGGGTTCTCTGGACGGGCTACACCTTC. This sequence joins TRBV30 and TRBJ1-2; 8 bases match TRBD1. V lost 1 base, J lost 8 bases, and 15 bases stayed unmatched. The germline gives CDR1 GTSNPN, CDR2 SVGIG (reference sequence). This CDR3 is built from 16 residues.

The rearrangement links TRBV7-9 to TRBJ1-3, with TRBD1 matching over 10 bases. Trimming cost V 5 bases and J 0 bases; bases outside gene matches: 7. Per the germline V gene, CDR1 is SEHNR and CDR2 is FQNEAQ (reference sequence). This CDR3 is 17 amino acids long. CDR3 residues: CASSLGQGLLSGNTIYF. CDR3 nucleotide sequence: TGTGCCAGCAGCCTGGGACAGGGGCTCCTCTCTGGAAACACCATATATTTT.

This clone was seen more than once but under ten times. The chain is built from TRBV5-1 and TRBJ2-3; D unresolved. The length of the CDR3 is 14 residues. Germline CDR1 and CDR2: SGHRS and YFSETQ. V was cut by 0 bases and J by 0 bases, with 5 bases left in between. The CDR3 coding sequence is TGCGCCAGCAGCTTGGGGGCTAGCACAGATACGCAGTATTTT. It translates to CASSLGASTDTQYF.

The rearrangement joins TRBV12-3 or TRBV12-4 to TRBJ2-3; 8 bases are a match to TRBD1. CDR3 length: 12 residues. The V segment lost 5 bases and the J segment 10 bases; nucleotides outside the gene matches: 5. The CDR3 region has the DNA TGTGCCAGCAGTATGGGACAGGCCCCGCAGTATTTT. Translated, it gives CASSMGQAPQYF.

The CDR3 DNA reads as TGTGCCAGCAGTAGGTCAGGGGGCGCAGATACGCAGTATTTT. As protein: CASSRSGGADTQYF. The chain links TRBV25-1 to TRBJ2-3; 8 bases fit TRBD1. Germline V gives CDR1 MGHDK, CDR2 SYGVNS. The CDR3 consists of 14 residues. V lost 5 bases, J lost 4 bases, and 5 bases stayed unmatched.

V is TRBV7-9 and J is TRBJ2-3; 12 nucleotides line up with TRBD2. The CDR3 extends over 16 amino acids. Germline V lookup: CDR1 SEHNR, CDR2 FQNEAQ (reference sequence). Losses at the gene ends were 5 bases for V and 4 bases for J; bases not matched to a gene: 7. CDR3 residues: CASSARLAGDADTQYF. CDR3 in DNA: TGTGCCAGCAGCGCTCGACTAGCGGGAGATGCAGATACGCAGTATTTT.

This clone has just one count. CDR3 region: CASSPRAGSGRATTGELFF. The CDR3 DNA sequence: TGTGCCAGCAGCCCCCGGGCCGGTAGCGGGAGGGCAACGACCGGGGAGCTGTTTTTT. This chain joins TRBV11-3 and TRBJ2-2, with 11 nucleotides matching TRBD2. The CDR3 contains 19 residues. V was clipped by 5 bases and J by 5 bases; unmatched bases: 16. Looked up from germline, CDR1 is SGHNT and CDR2 is YENEEA.

The CDR3 DNA reads TGTGCCAGCAGGGCACAGGAGAACACTGAAGCTTTCTTT. This sequence encodes CASRAQENTEAFF. This chain joins TRBV2 and TRBJ1-1; TRBD1 is a possible D gene (5 bases). The germline V and J ends were trimmed by 6 bases and 1 base, with 9 bases remaining between them. Germline V lookup: CDR1 SNHLY, CDR2 FYNNEI. CDR3 length: 13 amino acids.